A selection of T cell receptor beta chains follows, all from one sample in a study of preoperative IRX-2 immunotherapy in early breast cancer. Some clones are missing from TCRdb's copy, which holds only in-frame ones; the method was immunoSEQ multiplex PCR. Seen here are about 43,000 clones, 85% to 95% observed once, and the top ten hold over 1.5%. Sequenced material: tumor tissue, taken after IRX-2 immunotherapy. The receptors were gathered from a human donor with breast cancer. CDR3s include the opening cysteine and the closing phenylalanine or tryptophan. The D gene is left open where the match is weak. Rows give clone size only sometimes, using once, few, many, or a class for an expanded clone.

v_call	j_call	clone_size	d_call	cdr3_aa	cdr3_nt
TRBV5-4	TRBJ1-4	.	.	CASSQGHSEEKLFF	TGTGCCAGCAGCCAGGGACACTCGGAAGAAAAACTGTTTTTT
TRBV4-3	TRBJ2-7	.	.	CASSQDINPYYEQYF	TGCGCCAGCAGCCAAGATATTAACCCATACTACGAGCAGTACTTC
TRBV18	TRBJ2-1	.	TRBD2	CASSPTRTSSHEQFF	TGTGCCAGCTCCCCTACACGGACTAGCTCCCATGAGCAGTTCTTC
TRBV18	TRBJ1-4	.	.	CASSRGGDEKLFF	TGTGCCAGCTCACGGGGGGGTGATGAAAAACTGTTTTTT
TRBV6-1	TRBJ2-7	.	TRBD2	CASRPGLAWPEQYF	TGTGCCAGCAGACCGGGACTAGCTTGGCCCGAGCAGTACTTC
TRBV28	TRBJ1-2	.	TRBD1	CASSFWAGGGYTF	TGTGCCAGCAGTTTCTGGGCAGGGGGCGGCTACACCTTC
TRBV7-2	TRBJ2-7	once	.	CASGKMRRGLYEQYF	TGTGCCAGCGGCAAAATGAGGAGGGGCCTCTACGAGCAGTACTTC
TRBV28	TRBJ2-2	.	.	CAGYRADTGELFF	TGTGCCGGCTACCGGGCAGACACCGGGGAGCTGTTTTTT
TRBV7-3	TRBJ2-5	.	TRBD2	CASSSTPSGGPRETQYF	TGTGCCAGCAGCTCAACTCCTAGCGGGGGGCCTCGAGAGACCCAGTACTTC
TRBV28	TRBJ1-6	once	.	CASSLDQRSSPLHF	TGTGCCAGCAGTTTAGACCAACGGAGTTCACCCCTCCACTTT
TRBV5-1	TRBJ2-1	.	.	CASSHVGDSTYNEQFF	TGCGCCAGCAGCCACGTGGGGGACTCGACCTACAATGAGCAGTTCTTC
TRBV6-5	TRBJ1-2	.	.	CASRPLGANYGYTF	TGTGCCAGCAGACCCCTCGGGGCTAACTATGGCTACACCTTC
TRBV28	TRBJ2-7	.	TRBD2	CASRIPGLAGGEQYF	TGTGCCAGCAGAATACCGGGACTAGCGGGTGGCGAGCAGTACTTC
TRBV7-9	TRBJ1-1	.	TRBD1	CASSIEQGTEAFF	TGTGCCAGCAGCATAGAACAGGGGACTGAAGCTTTCTTT
TRBV28	TRBJ1-2	.	.	CASTTKHGYTF	TGTGCCAGCACGACTAAGCATGGCTACACCTTC
TRBV29-1	TRBJ2-2	.	.	CSVDLGTGELFF	TGCAGCGTCGACCTAGGGACCGGGGAGCTGTTTTTT
TRBV9	TRBJ1-2	.	TRBD1	CASSDLRQGTYGYTF	TGTGCCAGCAGCGACCTTAGACAGGGGACCTATGGCTACACCTTC
TRBV6-5	TRBJ1-5	.	TRBD1	CASSQGTGGDQPQHF	TGTGCCAGCAGTCAAGGGACAGGGGGAGATCAGCCCCAGCATTTT
TRBV28	TRBJ1-2	.	TRBD1	CASSTTGGFWYGYTF	TGTGCCAGCAGTACTACAGGGGGCTTTTGGTATGGCTACACCTTC
TRBV7-2	TRBJ1-2	.	TRBD1	CATRGGGPGSSYGYTF	TGTGCCACCAGGGGGGGAGGCCCGGGGTCCTCATATGGCTACACCTTC
TRBV11-3	TRBJ2-2	.	.	CASSSEGATGELFF	TGTGCCAGCAGCTCGGAGGGGGCGACCGGGGAGCTGTTTTTT
TRBV7-9	TRBJ1-1	.	.	CASSSPARGAGTEAFF	TGTGCCAGCAGTTCCCCAGCGCGGGGGGCAGGGACTGAAGCTTTCTTT
TRBV30	TRBJ2-3	once	TRBD1	CAWTLQGSDTQYF	TGTGCCTGGACATTACAGGGGTCAGATACGCAGTATTTT
TRBV29-1	TRBJ1-5	few	TRBD1	CSVATGEQPQHF	TGCAGCGTTGCAACAGGGGAACAGCCCCAGCATTTT
TRBV14	TRBJ2-2	.	TRBD1	CASSQLYRGPLTGELFF	TGTGCCAGCAGCCAACTGTACAGGGGCCCGCTAACCGGGGAGCTGTTTTTT
TRBV5-6	TRBJ2-1	once	.	CASSLRLGPSYNEQFF	TGTGCCAGCAGCTTACGTCTCGGGCCTTCCTACAATGAGCAGTTCTTC
TRBV6-5	TRBJ2-7	.	TRBD1	CASSYRDRGSYEQYF	TGTGCCAGCAGTTACCGGGACAGGGGTTCGTACGAGCAGTACTTC
TRBV7-2	TRBJ1-2	.	.	CASSFLPTTVNYGYTF	TGTGCCAGCAGCTTCCTTCCCACGACAGTTAACTATGGCTACACCTTC
TRBV5-4	TRBJ1-1	.	TRBD1	CASSLQGQGTEAFF	TGTGCCAGCAGCTTACAGGGACAGGGGACTGAAGCTTTCTTT
TRBV4-3	TRBJ2-1	.	.	CASSQGRASIFDEQFF	TGCGCCAGCAGCCAGGGCCGGGCTAGCATTTTCGATGAGCAGTTCTTC
TRBV4-2	TRBJ2-2	.	TRBD2	CASSQTWGGDTGELFF	TGTGCCAGCAGCCAAACTTGGGGGGGGGACACCGGGGAGCTGTTTTTT
TRBV6-6	TRBJ1-1	once	.	CASSYSGSEAFF	TGTGCCAGCAGTTACTCGGGGTCTGAAGCTTTCTTT
TRBV7-8	TRBJ1-5	.	.	CASSSRDNQPQHF	TGTGCCAGCAGCAGCCGGGACAATCAGCCCCAGCATTTT
TRBV27	TRBJ1-1	.	TRBD1	CASSFRQGFTEAFF	TGTGCCAGCAGTTTCAGACAGGGGTTCACTGAAGCTTTCTTT
TRBV28	TRBJ1-1	.	TRBD1	CASSLRGRMNTEAFF	TGTGCCAGCAGTTTAAGGGGGCGCATGAACACTGAAGCTTTCTTT
TRBV7-2	TRBJ2-7	.	TRBD2	CASSPAGLAGGEQYF	TGTGCCAGCAGCCCTGCAGGACTAGCGGGAGGCGAGCAGTACTTC
TRBV9	TRBJ1-2	few	.	CASTVEPGTRHYGYTF	TGTGCCAGCACCGTAGAACCAGGGACCAGGCACTATGGCTACACCTTC
TRBV9	TRBJ2-2	.	TRBD1	CASSRTGTGTTGELFF	TGTGCCAGCAGCAGAACGGGGACAGGGACCACCGGGGAGCTGTTTTTT
TRBV4-2	TRBJ2-7	.	.	CASSQDLVQNYEQYF	TGTGCCAGCAGCCAAGATTTAGTACAGAACTACGAGCAGTACTTC
TRBV4-3	TRBJ2-7	few	TRBD1	CASSHQNRGSYEQYF	TGCGCCAGCAGCCATCAGAACAGGGGTTCCTACGAGCAGTACTTC
TRBV18	TRBJ2-5	.	.	CASSPLGATLGKQYF	TGTGCCAGCTCACCACTGGGGGCTACCTTGGGAAAGCAGTACTTC
TRBV7-3	TRBJ2-3	.	.	CASSLGATDTQYF	TGTGCCAGCAGCTTGGGGGCCACAGATACGCAGTATTTT
TRBV6-1	TRBJ2-3	.	.	CASSEGGRGPLTDTQYF	TGTGCCAGCAGTGAAGGTGGTCGGGGGCCCCTCACAGATACGCAGTATTTT
TRBV18	TRBJ1-5	.	.	CASSPGVPPQHF	TGTGCCAGCTCACCCGGGGTCCCGCCCCAGCATTTT
TRBV18	TRBJ1-1	few	.	CASSPPPRERAFF	TGTGCCAGCTCACCACCTCCTAGGGAGCGGGCTTTCTTT
TRBV19	TRBJ1-5	.	.	CASSIFNRPQHF	TGTGCCAGTAGTATATTCAATAGGCCCCAGCATTTT
TRBV7-3	TRBJ1-1	.	TRBD1	CASSLNRGNTEAFF	TGTGCCAGCAGCTTAAACAGGGGGAACACTGAAGCTTTCTTT
TRBV10-3	TRBJ1-3	once	.	CAISESGPSGNTIYF	TGTGCCATCAGTGAGTCAGGGCCCTCTGGAAACACCATATATTTT
TRBV7-9	TRBJ2-1	.	.	CASSLEGLATSSYNEQFF	TGTGCCAGCAGCTTAGAGGGTTTAGCGACGAGCTCCTACAATGAGCAGTTCTTC
TRBV30	TRBJ2-5	.	.	CAWSLTDSGWTQYF	TGTGCCTGGAGTCTAACAGACTCCGGTTGGACCCAGTACTTC
TRBV5-1	TRBJ2-7	.	TRBD2	CASSFREGYEQYF	TGCGCCAGCAGCTTTAGGGAGGGCTACGAGCAGTACTTC
TRBV30	TRBJ2-3	.	TRBD2	CAWKGKDWREFDTQYF	TGTGCCTGGAAAGGGAAAGACTGGCGGGAGTTCGATACGCAGTATTTT
TRBV4-3	TRBJ1-2	.	TRBD1	CASSQDGGWTGSGYGYTF	TGCGCCAGCAGCCAAGATGGGGGTTGGACAGGGTCGGGCTATGGCTACACCTTC